This entry features one T cell receptor beta chain sequence. What it binds is not known. This entry belongs to a study of OX40 agonist ivuxolimab in advanced cancers. As for the study in general: Intravenous ivuxolimab at 0.01 to 10 mg/kg was given to patients every 2 weeks. Study results and limitations: CD8+ T cells (on average) carried more expanded clones than CD4+ T cells.

This table comes from immunoSEQ multiplex PCR, and its TCRdb copy is limited to in-frame clones, with some not included. The data hold some 150,000 clones, with around 93% observed a single time. The CDR3 has 14 amino acids. CDR1 and CDR2 from the germline V gene are MNHEY and SVGAGI. Trimming pared 5 bases from V and 3 bases from J, leaving 14 bases between. The specimen was CD4+ or CD8+ T cells sorted from blood, collected in a trial of the OX40 agonist ivuxolimab. The rearrangement links TRBV6-5 to TRBJ2-7; D uncertain. The receptor was isolated from an adult with an advanced solid tumor such as melanoma, head and neck, liver or kidney cancer. CDR3: CASSITSPDYEQYF. DNA for the CDR3: TGTGCCAGCAGTATCACAAGCCCTGACTACGAGCAGTACTTC.